Below are 5 T cell receptor beta chains sequenced from a single sample in a study of cytomegalovirus exposure and HLA in healthy donors. Data came from immunoSEQ multiplex PCR; TCRdb stores just in-frame clones and leaves some out. The sample has tens of thousands of clones; 90% to 95% are singletons. The specimen sequenced was PBMCs. Receptors were obtained from a woman under 30 in good health and CMV-seronegative.

The CDR3 DNA sequence: TGTGCCAGCAGTCCCCCCAGGGGTGAGCAGTTCTTC. Translated: CASSPPRGEQFF. J is TRBJ2-1 and V is TRBV27; a possible D gene is TRBD1 (6 bases). V gave up 5 bases and J gave up 9 bases, with 11 bases separating them. The germline V gene has CDR1 MNHEY and CDR2 SMNVEV (reference sequence). This CDR3 is 12 amino acids long.

The genes are TRBV9 and TRBJ2-3, with a possible D match to TRBD2 (5 bases). CDR3 size: 13 residues. Germline CDR1 is SGDLS and CDR2 is YYNGEE. V lost 4 bases to trimming and J lost 6 bases, with 12 bases between them. The CDR3 reads CASSPQVADTQYF. CDR3 in DNA: TGTGCCAGCAGCCCCCAGGTAGCGGATACGCAGTATTTT.

The chain is built from TRBV6-1 and TRBJ1-1; maybe TRBD1 (6 bases). Looked up from germline, CDR1 is MNHNS and CDR2 is SASEGT. With 3 bases removed from V and 1 base from J, the gap between germline ends came to 12 bases. The CDR3 is 15 residues long. The CDR3 DNA reads TGTGCCAGCAGTGACCACAGGGTGGGGAACACTGAAGCTTTCTTT. This gives the protein CASSDHRVGNTEAFF.

The V gene is TRBV11-2, the J gene TRBJ2-3; TRBD2 matches at 10 bases. CDR3 length equals 15 residues. Germline V lookup: CDR1 SGHAT, CDR2 FQNNGV. The V segment lost 4 bases and the J segment 5 bases; nucleotides outside the gene matches: 6. The CDR3: CASSSTTSGVDTQYF. In DNA form, the CDR3 reads TGTGCCAGCAGCTCCACTACTAGCGGGGTAGATACGCAGTATTTT.

This rearrangement joins TRBV7-7 to TRBJ2-2, with 7 bases aligning to TRBD1. V gave up 5 bases and J gave up 1 base; unmatched junction bases: 7. The CDR3 is made up of 16 amino acids. Germline V gene lookup returns CDR1 SSHAT and CDR2 FNYEAQ (reference sequence). This chain's CDR3 is CASSPTGLRNTGELFF. Written as DNA, the CDR3 is TGTGCCAGCAGCCCGACAGGGCTAAGGAACACCGGGGAGCTGTTTTTT.